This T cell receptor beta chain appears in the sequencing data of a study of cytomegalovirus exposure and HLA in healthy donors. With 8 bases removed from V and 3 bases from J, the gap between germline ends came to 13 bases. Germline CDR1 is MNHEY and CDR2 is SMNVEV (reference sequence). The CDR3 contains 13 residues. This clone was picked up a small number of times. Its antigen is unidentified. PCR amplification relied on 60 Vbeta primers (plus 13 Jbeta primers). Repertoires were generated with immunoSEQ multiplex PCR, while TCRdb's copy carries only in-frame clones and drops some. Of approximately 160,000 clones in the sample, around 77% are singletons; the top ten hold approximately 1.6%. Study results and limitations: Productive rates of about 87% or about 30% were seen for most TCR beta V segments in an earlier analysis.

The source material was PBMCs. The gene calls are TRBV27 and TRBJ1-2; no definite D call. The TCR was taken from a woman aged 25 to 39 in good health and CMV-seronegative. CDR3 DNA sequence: TGTGCCAGCTCAGAAGGGAGGGACTATGGCTACACCTTC. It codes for CASSEGRDYGYTF.